The 18 T cell receptor beta chains reported below all come from one sample, sequenced in a study of cytomegalovirus exposure and HLA in healthy donors. The data were produced by immunoSEQ multiplex PCR, yet TCRdb's version contains in-frame clones alone and is incomplete. The data contain fewer than 90,000 clones, roughly 84% of them singletons. Material for sequencing was PBMCs. These receptors were taken from a woman between 18 and 29 years old in good health and CMV-seropositive.

The gene calls are TRBV27 and TRBJ2-3; 8 positions agree with TRBD1. The CDR3 loop spans 14 amino acids. J gave up 6 bases and V 5 bases, and 7 bases lay outside the gene matches. Per germline, CDR1 MNHEY and CDR2 SMNVEV (reference sequence). The CDR3: CASSLTGEWDTQYF. CDR3 nucleotide sequence: TGTGCCAGCAGTCTGACAGGGGAATGGGATACGCAGTATTTT.

The chain employs TRBV28 and TRBJ1-2, with D uncertain. The germline V gene encodes CDR1 MDHEN and CDR2 SYDVKM. V lost 4 bases and J lost 5, with 8 bases in between. The CDR3 consists of 12 residues. DNA for the CDR3: TGTGCCAGCAGTTCCGGCGGGTATGGCTACACCTTC. This gives the protein CASSSGGYGYTF.

The rearrangement uses TRBV30 and TRBJ1-2; maybe TRBD1 (5 bases). The V gene's germline CDR1 is GTSNPN and CDR2 SVGIG (reference sequence). V lost 4 bases, J lost 7 bases, and 22 bases lay in between. CDR3 length: 15 amino acids. The chain's CDR3 is CAWTPGRGETAGYTF. In DNA form, the CDR3 reads TGTGCCTGGACCCCTGGGAGGGGCGAAACTGCTGGCTACACCTTC.

This chain joins TRBV21-1 and TRBJ2-7; the table's D call of TRBD1 was not tested on the DNA. TRBV21-1 is listed as a pseudogene. CDR3 length: 13 amino acids. CDR3 nucleotides: TGTGCCAGCAGCATCGGGACAGAGAATCTGGGGTACTTC. It translates to CASSIGTENLGYF.

This rearrangement joins TRBV14 to TRBJ1-2; the D gene is possibly TRBD1 (6 bases). V lost 5 bases to trimming and J lost 1 base, with 11 bases between them. This CDR3 contains 14 residues. The germline V gene encodes CDR1 SGHDN and CDR2 FVKESK. The CDR3 region is CASSGHRDNYGYTF. CDR3 sequence (DNA): TGTGCCAGCAGCGGCCACAGGGATAACTATGGCTACACCTTC.

The rearrangement joins TRBV4-1 to TRBJ2-7; TRBD2 aligns across 7 bases. The CDR3 runs 15 residues. Looked up from germline, CDR1 is MGHRA and CDR2 is YSYEKL. Trimming removed 4 bases from V and 5 bases from J; junction bases left unmatched: 11. The CDR3 DNA is TGCGCCAGCAGCCGGGCCGGGGGGAGCCTAGACGAGCAGTACTTC. Translated: CASSRAGGSLDEQYF.

V and J are TRBV9 and TRBJ1-4; no reliable D call. This CDR3 is 15 amino acids long. With 0 bases removed from V and 8 bases from J, the gap between germline ends came to 14 bases. Germline V gene sequence: CDR1 SGDLS, CDR2 YYNGEE. The DNA of the CDR3 is TGTGCCAGCAGCGTAGGAGCCTTACCGGTAGAAAAACTGTTTTTT. Translated, it gives CASSVGALPVEKLFF.

The chain has TRBV28 and TRBJ2-5, with 11 bases that match TRBD2. Germline loops: CDR1 MDHEN, CDR2 SYDVKM. The J segment lost 1 base and the V segment lost 6 bases, leaving 4 bases of the junction unmatched. The CDR3 is 15 amino acids. The CDR3 loop reads CASSGTSGTQETQYF. The CDR3, as DNA: TGTGCCAGCAGCGGGACTAGCGGAACCCAAGAGACCCAGTACTTC.

This chain uses TRBV7-8 with TRBJ2-3, with D perhaps TRBD2 (5 bases). This CDR3 spans 18 amino acids. Germline CDR1 and CDR2: SGHVS and FQNEAQ. V was cut by 3 bases and J by 0 bases, with 19 bases left in between. CDR3 loop: CASSLAPKGDSSTDTQYF. The CDR3 region has the DNA TGTGCCAGCAGCTTGGCCCCCAAGGGAGATTCTAGCACAGATACGCAGTATTTT.

This chain connects TRBV6-1 to TRBJ2-5; D may be TRBD2 (6 bases). Germline V CDR1 and CDR2: MNHNS, SASEGT. This CDR3 is built from 18 residues. V gave up 0 bases and J gave up 5 bases, with 22 bases separating them. The CDR3 spells CASSEALDSWRVPETQYF. The CDR3 region has the DNA TGTGCCAGCAGTGAAGCGCTGGATTCTTGGAGGGTGCCGGAGACCCAGTACTTC.

The chain recombines TRBV19 with TRBJ2-1, with D unresolved. Trimming shortened V by 5 bases and J by 4 bases, and 6 bases separated the two germline ends. The CDR3 spans 12 residues. CDR1 is LNHDA, CDR2 SQIVND, per germline (reference sequence). The CDR3 loop reads CASSSGYNEQFF. The CDR3 coding sequence is TGTGCCAGTAGTTCGGGTTACAATGAGCAGTTCTTC.

This chain uses TRBV19 with TRBJ1-2; D call uncertain. The V end lost 6 bases, the J end lost 2 bases, and 10 bases lay between the germline ends. This CDR3 is 13 amino acids long. Germline CDR1 LNHDA, CDR2 SQIVND (reference sequence). The CDR3 DNA reads TGTGCCAGTAGCCCCTTGGAGAACTATGGCTACACCTTC. Amino acid sequence: CASSPLENYGYTF.

The chain employs TRBV6-5 and TRBJ2-7; 9 positions agree with TRBD1. The ends lost 2 bases at V and 5 bases at J; junction bases unmatched: 4. The CDR3 totals 14 residues. Germline V gene lookup returns CDR1 MNHEY and CDR2 SVGAGI. The CDR3 DNA follows: TGTGCCAGCAGTTACCTAGGGACAGGGAACGAGCAGTACTTC. This translates into CASSYLGTGNEQYF.

This chain connects TRBV2 to TRBJ1-5, with 8 bases aligning to TRBD1. V lost 0 bases and J lost 5; bases outside the gene matches: 3. CDR3 length: 15 residues. Per the germline V gene, CDR1 is SNHLY and CDR2 is FYNNEI. CDR3: CASSEAGQGDQPQHF. The CDR3 DNA reads as TGTGCCAGCAGTGAAGCCGGACAGGGAGATCAGCCCCAGCATTTT. The entire variable domain, with the rest obtained from reference TRBV2 and TRBJ1-5, is as follows: EPEVTQTPSHQVTQMGQEVILRCVPISNHLYFYWYRQILGQKVEFLVSFYNNEISEKSEIFDDQFSVERPDGSNFTLKIRSTKLEDSAMYFCASSEAGQGDQPQHFGDGTRLSIL.

This clone was observed once. This rearrangement joins TRBV28 to TRBJ1-1; possibly TRBD1 for D (5 bases). The V gene's germline CDR1 is MDHEN and CDR2 SYDVKM. V gave up 6 bases and J gave up 5 bases, with 16 bases separating them. The CDR3 has 14 residues. Written as DNA, the CDR3 is TGTGCCAGCAGGGTATCGGGGGATGAGACTGAAGCTTTCTTT. This codes for CASRVSGDETEAFF.

This clone showed up just a few times. This same CDR3 is encoded by further DNA sequences in the sample. In nucleotides, the CDR3 is TGTGCCAGCAGCTCGGGACTGGGCGAGACCCAGTACTTC. Translated, it gives CASSSGLGETQYF. This chain links TRBV7-3 with TRBJ2-5; the D gene is possibly TRBD2 (6 bases). The CDR3 spans 13 residues. V gave up 4 bases and J gave up 5 bases, with 11 bases separating them. CDR1 is SGHTA and CDR2 is FQGTGA in the germline V gene.

The chain links TRBV9 to TRBJ1-2; tentative D call: TRBD1 (5 bases). Germline-derived CDR1 and CDR2 are SGDLS and YYNGEE. V was pared by 0 bases and J by 7 bases, with 16 bases between. The CDR3 is 15 amino acids. CDR3 loop: CASSVEGRASAGYTF. The CDR3 DNA reads TGTGCCAGCAGCGTAGAAGGCAGGGCATCGGCTGGCTACACCTTC.

The chain links TRBV30 to TRBJ2-3, with 14 bases that match TRBD2. Germline-derived CDR1 and CDR2 are GTSNPN and SVGIG (reference sequence). Germline trimming cut 0 bases from V and 3 bases from J; bases unmatched to any gene: 17. This CDR3 comprises 21 residues. CDR3 DNA: TGTGCCTGGAGTGTAAGAATAAGGGGGGGACTAGCGGGGGCGAGGACAGATACGCAGTATTTT. Its protein is CAWSVRIRGGLAGARTDTQYF.